The table lists the clone carrying this TCR beta chain with many counts. Antigen: not known. This specimen comes from a study of CD8+CD57+ T cells in acquired aplastic anemia. Turning to the study itself: Quantities of DNA derived from sorted CD4+ and CD8+ cells averaged around 3 ug.

Broader study findings: The study identified 25 to 30 CD8+ CDR3 sequences shared by patients and controls. CD8+ Simpson's diversity showed no significant patient-control difference.

The ends were cut back, 0 bases at V and 1 base at J, with 5 bases in the middle. The V gene's germline CDR1 is SGHTS and CDR2 YDEGEE. This CDR3 is 14 amino acids long. Genomic DNA acted as the template from which TCR beta VDJ combination and CDR3 sequence profiling were carried out. TCRdb reprocessed the reads with MiXCR, giving one entry per CDR3 protein. This repertoire shows around 250,000 distinct CDR3 sequences, about 56% found once; its top ten account for roughly 8%. The material sequenced was sorted CD4+, CD8+, or CD8+CD57+ T cells (not recorded which) from PBMCs. This clonotype was obtained from a human donor with severe aplastic anemia or a healthy control (not recorded which). This chain links TRBV5-8 with TRBJ2-1, with D hard to call. As DNA, the CDR3 is TGTGCCAGCAGCTTGGGTGAGTCCTACAATGAGCAGTTCTTC. Translating gives CASSLGESYNEQFF.